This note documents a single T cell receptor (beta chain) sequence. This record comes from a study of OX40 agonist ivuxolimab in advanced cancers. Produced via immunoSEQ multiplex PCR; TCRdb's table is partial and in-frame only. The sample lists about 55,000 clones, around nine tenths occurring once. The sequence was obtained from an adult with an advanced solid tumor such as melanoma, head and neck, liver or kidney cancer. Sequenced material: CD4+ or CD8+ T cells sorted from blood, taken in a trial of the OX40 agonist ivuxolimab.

CDR3 sequence (DNA): TGTGCCAGCAGTTTATGGGCAGGGTCCTACGAGCAGTACTTC. Residues: CASSLWAGSYEQYF. The V and J genes are TRBV27 and TRBJ2-7, with D possibly matching TRBD1 (5 bases). CDR1 is MNHEY, CDR2 SMNVEV, per germline (reference sequence). The length of the CDR3 is 14 residues. V lost 1 base, J lost 1 base, and 8 bases lay in between.